This T cell receptor beta chain was observed in a study of blood T cells in healthy people across ages. For the second PCR, which ran for about 6 to 11 cycles, a sample-barcoded 5' primer and a J-beta primer mix were used. One entry per CDR3 protein, called by TCRdb with MiXCR from the 5' RACE reads. The sample contains under 2 million distinct CDR3 sequences, 34% of which appear only once. V was shortened by 3 bases and J by 7 bases, with 19 bases between the two germline ends. Germline-derived CDR1 and CDR2 are SQVTM and ANQGSEA. The CDR3 contains 15 residues. The TCR sequence derives from a woman under 40 in good health. The gene calls are TRBV29-1 and TRBJ2-1; no firm D call. Sequenced material: blood. The CDR3 nucleotides are TGCAGCGTTGATCTGCCCCCAGGATTAGCAAATGAGCAGTTCTTC. It translates to CSVDLPPGLANEQFF.